This TCR beta chain derives from a study of T cells in tuberculosis. The study, taken as a whole, reports: Smaller alpha distances in active tuberculosis partly reflected shorter CDR3-alpha lengths. Using the GMM-specific repertoire gave over 80% accuracy versus approximately 70% with motifs. Smaller distances to GMM-specific TCRs suggested their expansion in active tuberculosis.

CDR3 length: 15 amino acids. The germline V and J ends were trimmed by 6 bases and 4 bases, with 18 bases remaining between them. CDR1 and CDR2 from the germline V gene are ENHRY and SYGVKD. This sample's time point: new active TB diagnosis, blood taken before or within 7 days of starting treatment. Patients were newly diagnosed, HIV-seronegative, and aged 18 or older. Some clones are missing from TCRdb's copy, which holds only in-frame ones; the method was immunoSEQ multiplex PCR. Here the sample spans under 40,000 clones, roughly 83% being singletons. This clone has only one observation. Its matching antigen is unknown.

Here the sequenced sample was PBMCs, taken at tuberculosis diagnosis. This chain connects TRBV10-3 to TRBJ1-2; tentatively, D is TRBD1 (5 bases). This TCR was sampled from an adult with tuberculosis. DNA for the CDR3: TGTGCCATCAGGGATCCTGCTCGGACAACCTATGGCTACACCTTC. As protein: CAIRDPARTTYGYTF.